The 15 T cell receptor beta chains below were found in one sample sequenced in a study of response to subunit inactivated influenza vaccine. Each CDR3 protein gets one entry after TCRdb re-called the RT-PCR reads with MiXCR. Among almost 600,000 distinct CDR3 sequences listed, 11% to 15% were seen once. The specimen comprised PBMCs from blood, sampled roughly 13 days after vaccination. The receptor source for this set is a man aged 50 to 60 who received an inactivated influenza vaccine.

The rearrangement uses TRBV5-1 and TRBJ2-2, with D tentatively TRBD1 or TRBD2 (6 bases each). Germline values: CDR1 SGHRS, CDR2 YFSETQ. The germline V and J ends were trimmed by 2 bases and 3 bases, with 11 bases remaining between them. This CDR3 contains 15 residues. The CDR3 region has the DNA TGCGCCAGCAGCTTAGGGGGGCAGGACACCGGGGAGCTGTTTTTT. This gives the protein CASSLGGQDTGELFF.

This clonotype was observed many times. This rearrangement joins TRBV15 to TRBJ2-3, with 11 bases fitting TRBD2. The CDR3 extends over 18 amino acids. V dropped 0 bases and J dropped 4; count of bases not matched to a gene: 9. Germline V gene sequence: CDR1 LNHNV, CDR2 YYDKDF (reference sequence). CDR3 DNA sequence: TGTGCCACCAGCAGAGAGGCACTAGCGGGGGTTGGCGCAGATACGCAGTATTTT. Residues: CATSREALAGVGADTQYF.

In this sample, this clonotype turned up a few times. The chain combines TRBV28 with TRBJ1-1, with D unresolved. The CDR3 runs 16 residues. With 2 bases removed from V and 6 bases from J, the gap between germline ends came to 19 bases. Germline V lookup: CDR1 MDHEN, CDR2 SYDVKM. The CDR3: CASSLRSGQVRAEAFF. In DNA, the CDR3 is TGTGCCAGCAGTTTAAGATCCGGGCAAGTAAGGGCTGAAGCTTTCTTT.

V and J are TRBV2 and TRBJ2-7, with 7 bases that match TRBD2. This CDR3 spans 15 amino acids. V was clipped by 6 bases and J by 5 bases; unmatched bases: 13. Germline lookup yields CDR1 SNHLY and CDR2 FYNNEI. CDR3 sequence (DNA): TGTGCCAGCAGACCCCTTCGAGCGGGAACCGACGAGCAGTACTTC. It yields the protein CASRPLRAGTDEQYF. Supplemented by reference TRBV2 and TRBJ2-7, the full variable domain reads EPEVTQTPSHQVTQMGQEVILRCVPISNHLYFYWYRQILGQKVEFLVSFYNNEISEKSEIFDDQFSVERPDGSNFTLKIRSTKLEDSAMYFCASRPLRAGTDEQYFGPGTRLTVT.

In this sample, this clonotype turned up a few times. The chain couples TRBV6-2 or TRBV6-3 to TRBJ2-1; D is unresolved. V lost 2 bases and J lost 0, with 14 bases in between. The V gene's germline CDR1 is MNHEY and CDR2 SVGEGT. The length of the CDR3 is 17 residues. The CDR3 nucleotides read TGTGCCAGCAGTTACGGTCTGGGAACAAGCTCCTACAATGAGCAGTTCTTC. This codes for CASSYGLGTSSYNEQFF.

This clonotype was counted a few times. This sequence joins TRBV4-3 and TRBJ2-2; either TRBD1 or TRBD2 may supply D (7 bases each). CDR1 LGHNA and CDR2 YSLEER come from the germline V gene. V lost 0 bases to trimming and J lost 1 base, with 12 bases between them. This CDR3 has 17 amino acids. CDR3 residues: CASSQEGGGGNTGELFF. CDR3 sequence (DNA): TGCGCCAGCAGCCAAGAAGGGGGCGGGGGGAACACCGGGGAGCTGTTTTTT.

This clonotype was observed a handful of times. V usage is TRBV20-1 and J usage is TRBJ2-1; D unclear. The CDR3 loop spans 14 amino acids. With 1 base removed from V and 4 bases from J, the gap between germline ends came to 11 bases. Germline CDR1 and CDR2: DFQATT and SNEGSKA (reference sequence). As DNA, the CDR3 is TGCAGTGCTAGAGCGGGCGCGTTTTACAATGAGCAGTTCTTC. It encodes CSARAGAFYNEQFF.

This sequence joins TRBV11-2 and TRBJ2-7; TRBD1 might be the D (6 bases). Germline CDR1 SGHAT, CDR2 FQNNGV. The CDR3 is 16 amino acids. V lost 1 base to trimming and J lost 3 bases, with 16 bases between them. The CDR3 DNA sequence: TGTGCCAGCAGCTTAGCTCCGTACAGGGATGTCTACGAGCAGTACTTC. This translates into CASSLAPYRDVYEQYF.

This clonotype has only a few counts. The V and J genes are TRBV7-9 and TRBJ2-3; D not certain. CDR1 and CDR2 from the germline V gene are SEHNR and FQNEAQ (reference sequence). Deletions cut 11 bases from V and 4 bases from J, with 13 bases between. This CDR3 is built from 12 residues. Written as DNA, the CDR3 is TGTGCCGTCACAACCGGCGCAGATACGCAGTATTTT. It is translated as CAVTTGADTQYF.

The V and J genes are TRBV20-1 and TRBJ2-1; D may be TRBD2 (5 bases). The length of the CDR3 is 14 residues. Trimming stripped 1 base from V and 8 bases from J, with 15 bases between. In germline, CDR1 is DFQATT, CDR2 SNEGSKA (reference sequence). The CDR3 DNA sequence: TGCAGTGCTAGAGCCGGGATGGTTTCGGATGAGCAGTTCTTC. It translates to CSARAGMVSDEQFF.

CDR3 protein: CSATTGILWEAFF. The CDR3 DNA reads TGCAGTGCTACGACAGGGATTCTATGGGAAGCTTTCTTT. The chain uses TRBV20-1 and TRBJ1-1; TRBD1 matches at 7 bases. V was clipped by 4 bases and J by 8 bases; unmatched bases: 10. The CDR3 length is 13 residues. Germline CDR1 DFQATT, CDR2 SNEGSKA (reference sequence).

V and J are TRBV24-1 and TRBJ2-3; the match to TRBD1 covers 9 bases. Per germline, CDR1 KGHDR and CDR2 SFDVKD. Trimming took 4 bases from V and 4 from J; bases not matched to a gene: 8. The CDR3 is 16 amino acids. This CDR3 is CATSDPGQGFPDTQYF. Here the CDR3 DNA reads TGTGCCACCAGTGACCCGGGACAGGGTTTCCCAGATACGCAGTATTTT.

This clonotype was seen many times. The chain recombines TRBV7-2 with TRBJ2-3; D possibly corresponds to TRBD1 (7 bases). Trimming shortened V by 1 base and J by 4 bases, and 12 bases separated the two germline ends. The length of the CDR3 is 15 residues. Germline V gene sequence: CDR1 SGHTA, CDR2 FQGNSA. The CDR3 protein is CASSLGQGGSDTQYF. CDR3 sequence (DNA): TGTGCCAGCAGCTTAGGGCAGGGGGGATCAGATACGCAGTATTTT.

This clonotype was counted ten times or more. V gene TRBV3-1 combines with J gene TRBJ2-1; the D gene is possibly TRBD2 (5 bases). The CDR3 runs to 16 residues. Germline V gives CDR1 LGHDT, CDR2 YNNKEL (reference sequence). Trimming took 4 bases from V and 0 from J, leaving 13 bases between them. As DNA, the CDR3 is TGTGCCAGCAGCCGAGTAGCGAGAAGCTCCTACAATGAGCAGTTCTTC. Its translation: CASSRVARSSYNEQFF.

Only a few counts were recorded for this clonotype. The genes are TRBV5-1 and TRBJ1-6, with a possible D match to TRBD1 (6 bases). The CDR3 runs to 15 residues. V gave up 3 bases and J gave up 7 bases, with 14 bases separating them. Per germline, CDR1 SGHRS and CDR2 YFSETQ. The CDR3 loop reads CASSSQGVRNSPLHF. Written as DNA, the CDR3 is TGCGCCAGCAGCTCACAGGGAGTCCGAAATTCACCCCTCCACTTT. Full variable domain (outside the CDR3, taken from reference TRBV5-1 and TRBJ1-6): KAGVTQTPRYLIKTRGQQVTLSCSPISGHRSVSWYQQTPGQGLQFLFEYFSETQRNKGNFPGRFSGRQFSNSRSEMNVSTLELGDSALYLCASSSQGVRNSPLHFGNGTRLTVT.